Listed below are T cell receptor beta chains from one sample, sequenced in a study of T cells in localized non-small cell lung cancer. The protocol was immunoSEQ multiplex PCR, while the TCRdb copy is restricted to in-frame clones and leaves out a portion. The sample holds more than 750 clones, 34% seen once. Here the sequenced sample was normal lung tissue next to the tumor, taken before any cancer treatment. The receptors come from a male donor aged 60 or over with stage II lung adenocarcinoma. CDR3s include the opening cysteine and the closing phenylalanine or tryptophan. D genes are given only for firm matches. Clone size is given for some rows only: seen once, a few or many times, or a class if the clone is expanded.

TRBJ1-3 TRBD1 few TRBV6-8 CASSPRDRVPGNTIYF TGTGCCAGCAGTCCCCGAGACAGGGTCCCTGGAAACACCATATATTTT
TRBJ2-3 TRBD2 . TRBV9 CASSAAPASGSTDTQYF TGTGCCAGCAGCGCCGCTCCCGCTAGCGGGAGCACAGATACGCAGTATTTT
TRBJ1-1 . . TRBV30 CAWTPGLGPTEAFF TGTGCCTGGACCCCCGGACTGGGTCCGACTGAAGCTTTCTTT
TRBJ1-1 . once TRBV19 CASSMGRNTEAFF TGTGCCAGTAGTATGGGGCGGAACACTGAAGCTTTCTTT
TRBJ1-1 . . TRBV19 CASSMKGRGFAEAFF TGTGCCAGTAGTATGAAGGGCAGGGGATTTGCTGAAGCTTTCTTT
TRBJ1-4 . . TRBV11-3 CASSQFWDRGGKLFF TGTGCCAGCAGCCAATTCTGGGATAGGGGTGGAAAACTGTTTTTT
TRBJ2-1 TRBD2 once TRBV29-1 CSVPRTSRSYDEQFF TGCAGCGTCCCCCGGACTAGCAGGAGTTACGATGAGCAGTTCTTC
TRBJ1-1 . . TRBV18 CASSPPTTRAEAFF TGTGCCAGCTCACCACCGACGACCCGGGCTGAAGCTTTCTTT
TRBJ2-1 . . TRBV14 CASSQAPGRGGGLLEQFF TGTGCCAGCAGCCAAGCCCCCGGGAGAGGCGGGGGCCTACTAGAGCAGTTCTTC
TRBJ2-1 . . TRBV28 CASSTSGAYNEQFF TGTGCCAGCAGTACCTCGGGAGCGTACAATGAGCAGTTCTTC
TRBJ2-3 . . TRBV29-1 CSVMGDADTQYF TGCAGCGTTATGGGGGACGCAGATACGCAGTATTTT
TRBJ2-2 . . TRBV25-1 CASSDQGYTGELFF TGTGCCAGCAGTGATCAGGGTTACACCGGGGAGCTGTTTTTT
TRBJ1-5 . few TRBV2 CASMDSGTGQPQHF TGTGCCAGCATGGACAGTGGGACGGGCCAGCCCCAGCATTTT
TRBJ2-7 TRBD1 few TRBV6-8 CASSYTDREYDEQYF TGTGCCAGCAGTTACACGGACAGGGAGTACGACGAGCAGTACTTC
TRBJ1-2 . . TRBV11-3 CASSLAGEAYGYTF TGTGCCAGCAGCTTGGCAGGGGAAGCCTATGGCTACACCTTC
TRBJ1-2 . . TRBV6-8 CASHGGADYGYTF TGTGCCTCTCATGGGGGGGCGGACTATGGCTACACCTTC
TRBJ2-1 . . TRBV30 CAWSVHGAEQFF TGTGCCTGGAGTGTACACGGGGCTGAGCAGTTCTTC
TRBJ2-7 TRBD1 few TRBV6-8 CASSILGGLASYEQYF TGTGCCAGCAGTATACTAGGGGGCCTTGCCTCCTACGAGCAGTACTTC
TRBJ2-3 TRBD2 . TRBV6-8 CASKGLAGRALTDTDTQYF TGTGCCAGCAAGGGACTAGCGGGACGTGCCCTCACGGACACAGATACGCAGTATTTT
TRBJ2-6 . large TRBV6-8 CASSDNSGANVLTF TGTGCCAGCAGTGACAACTCTGGGGCCAACGTCCTGACTTTC